The 5 T cell receptor beta chains listed next were all sequenced from one sample in a study of beta chain features in type 1 diabetes. Reverse transcribing all isolated RNA meant expressed TCRB transcripts were sequenced. The protocol was immunoSEQ multiplex PCR, while the TCRdb copy is restricted to in-frame clones and leaves out a portion. This table has about 270,000 clones, 13% to 15% appearing once. The specimen sequenced was naive CD4+ T cells from blood. The receptor set was obtained from a woman between 40 and 50 years old in good health.

This clone has more than one count but fewer than ten. The CDR3 DNA is TGTGCCAGCAGCCCAGGAGAGGGGACTAGCGGCACCGGGGAGCTGTTTTTT. Amino acid sequence: CASSPGEGTSGTGELFF. The chain links TRBV7-9 to TRBJ2-2, with TRBD2 identical over 11 bases. The germline V gene encodes CDR1 SEHNR and CDR2 FQNEAQ (reference sequence). The CDR3 length is 17 residues. V was clipped by 5 bases and J by 4 bases; unmatched bases: 9.

The genes are TRBV5-1 and TRBJ2-6; tentative D call: TRBD2 (6 bases). This CDR3 comprises 15 residues. V was cut by 6 bases and J by 4 bases, with 14 bases left in between. Germline V lookup: CDR1 SGHRS, CDR2 YFSETQ. The CDR3 loop reads CASTYGGSGANVLTF. CDR3 DNA sequence: TGCGCCAGCACTTACGGGGGTTCAGGGGCCAACGTCCTGACTTTC.

This clone was seen a few times. The rearrangement links TRBV18 to TRBJ1-2; D is perhaps TRBD1 (6 bases). Germline loops: CDR1 KGHSH, CDR2 LQKENI. The ends were cut back, 6 bases at V and 4 bases at J, with 15 bases in the middle. This CDR3 is built from 14 residues. The CDR3 sequence: CASSPATGLYGYTF. As DNA, the CDR3 is TGTGCCAGCTCTCCGGCGACAGGACTCTATGGCTACACCTTC.

The J gene is TRBJ1-2, the V gene TRBV7-2, with D maybe TRBD1 (6 bases). CDR1 and CDR2 (germline): SGHTA, FQGNSA. This CDR3 comprises 15 residues. Trimming cost V 6 bases and J 3 bases, with 17 bases left between them. The CDR3 here is CASSRTGGRDYGYTF. The CDR3 nucleotides read TGTGCCAGCAGTCGCACCGGGGGGCGCGACTATGGCTACACCTTC.

Only a few counts were recorded for this clone. The V call is TRBV5-6, the J call TRBJ1-5, with a tentative D call TRBD1 (5 bases). The length of the CDR3 is 15 residues. Germline V lookup: CDR1 SGHDT, CDR2 YYEEEE. V shed 2 bases and J shed 5 bases, with 14 bases lying between them. The CDR3 is CASSFGGSSHQPQHF. The CDR3 region has the DNA TGTGCCAGCAGCTTCGGGGGGAGTTCCCATCAGCCCCAGCATTTT.